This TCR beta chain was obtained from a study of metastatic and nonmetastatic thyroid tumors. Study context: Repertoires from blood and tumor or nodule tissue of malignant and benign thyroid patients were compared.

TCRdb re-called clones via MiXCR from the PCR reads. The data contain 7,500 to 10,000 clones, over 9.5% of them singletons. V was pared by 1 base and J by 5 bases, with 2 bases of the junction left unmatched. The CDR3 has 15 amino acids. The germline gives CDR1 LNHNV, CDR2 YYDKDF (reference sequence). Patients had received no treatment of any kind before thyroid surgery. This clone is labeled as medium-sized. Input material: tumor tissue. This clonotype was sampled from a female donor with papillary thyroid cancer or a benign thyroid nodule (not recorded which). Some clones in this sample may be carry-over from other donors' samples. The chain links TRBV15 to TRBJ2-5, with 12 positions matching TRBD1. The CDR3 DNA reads TGTGCCACCAGCAGAGGGGACAGGGGGCGGGAGACCCAGTACTTC. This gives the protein CATSRGDRGRETQYF.